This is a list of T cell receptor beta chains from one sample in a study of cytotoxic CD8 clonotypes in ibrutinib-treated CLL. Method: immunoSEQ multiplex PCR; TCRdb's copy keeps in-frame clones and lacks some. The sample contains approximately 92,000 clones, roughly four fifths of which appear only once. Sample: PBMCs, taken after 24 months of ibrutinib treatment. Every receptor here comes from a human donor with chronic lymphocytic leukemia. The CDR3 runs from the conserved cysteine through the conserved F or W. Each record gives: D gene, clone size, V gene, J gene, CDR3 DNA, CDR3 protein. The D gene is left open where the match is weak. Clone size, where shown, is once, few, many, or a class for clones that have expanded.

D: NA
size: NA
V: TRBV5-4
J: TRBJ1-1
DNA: TGTGCCAGCAGCTTGGCGACCGGGGAGGCTTTCTTT
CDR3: CASSLATGEAFF

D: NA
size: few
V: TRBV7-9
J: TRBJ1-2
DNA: TGTGCCAGCAGCTACAGGGAAGACTATGGCTACACCTTC
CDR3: CASSYREDYGYTF

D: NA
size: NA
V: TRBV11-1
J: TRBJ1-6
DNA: TGTGCCAGCAGCAAACAGGGCTATAATTCACCCCTCCACTTT
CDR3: CASSKQGYNSPLHF

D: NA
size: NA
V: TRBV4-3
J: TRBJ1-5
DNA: TGCGCCAGCAGCCAAAGGGACGGTGATAGCAATCAGCCCCAGCATTTT
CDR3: CASSQRDGDSNQPQHF

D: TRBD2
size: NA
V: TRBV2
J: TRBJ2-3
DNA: TGTGCCAGCACCGCGTCTAGCGGGAGGGGCACAGATACGCAGTATTTT
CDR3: CASTASSGRGTDTQYF

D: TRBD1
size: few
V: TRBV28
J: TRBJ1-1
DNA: TGTGCCAGCAGTTCAGGGACAGGGGTCTTCCAAGCTTTCTTT
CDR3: CASSSGTGVFQAFF

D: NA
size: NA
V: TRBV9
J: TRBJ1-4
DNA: TGTGCCAGCAGCGTGGAGGGGTGGGATGAAAAACTGTTTTTT
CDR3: CASSVEGWDEKLFF

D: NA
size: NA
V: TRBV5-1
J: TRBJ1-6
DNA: TGCGCCAGCAGCTATGGCCTGGAATCACCCCTCCACTTT
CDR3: CASSYGLESPLHF

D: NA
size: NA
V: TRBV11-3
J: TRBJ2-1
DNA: TGTGCCAGCAGCCTCCCCCAGCGGGATGAGCAGTTCTTC
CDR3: CASSLPQRDEQFF

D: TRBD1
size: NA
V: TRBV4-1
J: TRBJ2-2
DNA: TGCGCCAGCAGCCTCCGACAGGGGTACACCGGGGAGCTGTTTTTT
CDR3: CASSLRQGYTGELFF

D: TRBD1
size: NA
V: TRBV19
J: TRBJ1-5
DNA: TGTGCCAGTAGTCAGGACAGGGTACAGCCCCAGCATTTT
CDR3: CASSQDRVQPQHF

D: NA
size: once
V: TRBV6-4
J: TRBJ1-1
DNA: TGTGCCAGCAGTGTCGAATCAGGGAGCACTGAAGCTTTCTTT
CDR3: CASSVESGSTEAFF

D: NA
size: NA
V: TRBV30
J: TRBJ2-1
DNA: TGTGCCTGGAGTTCGTCCTACAATGAGCAGTTCTTC
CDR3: CAWSSSYNEQFF

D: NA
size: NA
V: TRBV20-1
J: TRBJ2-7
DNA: TGCAGTGCTAAGGGCGATGCCGAGCAGTACTTC
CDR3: CSAKGDAEQYF

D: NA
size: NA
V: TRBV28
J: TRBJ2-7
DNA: TGTGCCACCCTGGGCCCTTACTCCTACGAGCAGTACTTC
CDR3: CATLGPYSYEQYF

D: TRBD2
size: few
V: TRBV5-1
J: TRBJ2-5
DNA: TGCGCCAGCAGCTTGGGGGTTAGCGGGAGAGAGACCCAGTACTTC
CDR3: CASSLGVSGRETQYF

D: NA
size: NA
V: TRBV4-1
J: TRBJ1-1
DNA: TGCGCCAGCAGCCAAGATTTTAGGAGATTGAACACTGAAGCTTTCTTT
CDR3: CASSQDFRRLNTEAFF

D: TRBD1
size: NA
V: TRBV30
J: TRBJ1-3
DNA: TGTGCCTCCGACAGGGCCCCCTCTGGAAACACCATATATTTT
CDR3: CASDRAPSGNTIYF

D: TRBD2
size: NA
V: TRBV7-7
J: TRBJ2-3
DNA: TGTGCTAGCAGCCTCGGACTAGCGGAATTAGATACGCAGTATTTT
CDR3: CASSLGLAELDTQYF

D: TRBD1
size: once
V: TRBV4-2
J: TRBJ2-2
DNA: TGTGCCAGCAGCCCGACCGGGACAGGGTCATTAGGAACGCCGAACACCGGGGAGCTGTTTTTT
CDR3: CASSPTGTGSLGTPNTGELFF

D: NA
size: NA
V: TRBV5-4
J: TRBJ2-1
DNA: TGTGCCAGCAGCTTGGGGCCCAATGAGCAGTTCTTC
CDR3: CASSLGPNEQFF

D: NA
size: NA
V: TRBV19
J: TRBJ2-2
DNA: TGTGCCAGTAGTAGGGCAGACTGGACCGGGGAGCTGTTTTTT
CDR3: CASSRADWTGELFF

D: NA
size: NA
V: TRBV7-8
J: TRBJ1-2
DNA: TGTGCCAGCAGCTTAGTGGGGGGGGAGGGTGGCTACACCTTC
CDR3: CASSLVGGEGGYTF

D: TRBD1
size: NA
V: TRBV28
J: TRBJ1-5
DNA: TGTGCCAGCAGGCCCGACAGGGTCCCGGGGCAGCCCCAGCATTTT
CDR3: CASRPDRVPGQPQHF

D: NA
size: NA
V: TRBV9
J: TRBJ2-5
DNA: TGTGCCAGCAAGGGTAGCTCTGCGACCCAGTACTTC
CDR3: CASKGSSATQYF

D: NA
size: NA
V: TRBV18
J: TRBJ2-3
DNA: TGTGCCAGCTCTCCTCTTGGTCCTAACACAGATACGCAGTATTTT
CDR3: CASSPLGPNTDTQYF

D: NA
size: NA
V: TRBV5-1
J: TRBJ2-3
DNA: TGCGCCAGCAGCGTAGAATACCCTGGCACAGATACGCAGTATTTT
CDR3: CASSVEYPGTDTQYF